This T cell receptor beta chain was retrieved from a study of shared clonotypes between healthy human individuals. Per the germline V gene, CDR1 is MNHNS and CDR2 is SASEGT. The V gene lost 8 bases and the J gene lost 2 bases, with 17 bases spanning the gap. The length of the CDR3 is 15 residues. On this clone itself: The antigen is undetermined.

Findings and limits, study-wide: In contrast to clonotypes shared by all four donors, non-shared clonotypes had lower generation probabilities. Sampling used blood alone; tissue repertoires probably differ.

In the sorted-subset replicate PCRs, roughly 210 ng DNA, 25,000 to 30,000 T cell genomes, was used. This table comes from immunoSEQ multiplex PCR, and its TCRdb copy is limited to in-frame clones, with some not included. The data show around 700,000 clones, around 67% seen once. This sequence originates from a woman younger than 45 in good health. This chain links TRBV6-1 with TRBJ2-3; D unresolved. Sequenced sample: memory CD4+ T cells sorted from blood. Sample subset: CD45RA-negative fraction. The CDR3: CASGGLRNPTDTQYF. CDR3 nucleotides: TGTGCCAGCGGCGGTTTAAGGAACCCCACAGATACGCAGTATTTT.